The entry below gives a single T cell receptor beta chain sequence along with its context. The data were obtained in a study of T cell responses to AZD1222 COVID-19 vaccine. Study-level background: Second-dose groups at about 4 or about 12 weeks were pooled.

This CDR3 comprises 16 residues. Per germline, CDR1 LNHNV and CDR2 YYDKDF (reference sequence). V was pared by 5 bases and J by 1 base, with 15 bases between. TCRdb keeps only in-frame clones here, not all; method: immunoSEQ multiplex PCR. This sample yields some 150,000 clones, of which about 91% are seen a single time; about 1.9% belongs to the top ten. The sequences come from peripheral blood, collected on day 0 of AZD1222 vaccination. The V call is TRBV15, the J call TRBJ1-5; D is perhaps TRBD1 (6 bases). This clonotype was sampled from an adult in good health. CDR3 coding DNA: TGTGCCACCAGCGCCCCGAGGGGGGAGAGCAATCAGCCCCAGCATTTT. It is translated as CATSAPRGESNQPQHF.